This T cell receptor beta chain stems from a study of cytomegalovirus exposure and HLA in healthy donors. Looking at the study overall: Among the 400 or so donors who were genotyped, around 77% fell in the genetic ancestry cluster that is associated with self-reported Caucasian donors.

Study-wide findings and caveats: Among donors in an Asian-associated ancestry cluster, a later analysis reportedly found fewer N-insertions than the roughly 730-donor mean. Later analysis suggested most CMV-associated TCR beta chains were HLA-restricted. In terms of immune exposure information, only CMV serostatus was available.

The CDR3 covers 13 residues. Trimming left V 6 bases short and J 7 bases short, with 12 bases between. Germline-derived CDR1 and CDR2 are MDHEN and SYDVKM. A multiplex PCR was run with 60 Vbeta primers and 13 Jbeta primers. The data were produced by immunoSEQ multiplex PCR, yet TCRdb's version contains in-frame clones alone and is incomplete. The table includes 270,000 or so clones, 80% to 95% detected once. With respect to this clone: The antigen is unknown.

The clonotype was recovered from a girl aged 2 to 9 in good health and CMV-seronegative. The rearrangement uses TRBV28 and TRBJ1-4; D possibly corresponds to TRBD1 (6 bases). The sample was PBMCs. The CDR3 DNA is TGTGCCAGCAGCGGACAGAATTCTGAAAAACTGTTTTTT. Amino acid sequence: CASSGQNSEKLFF.